The 5 T cell receptor beta chains listed next were all sequenced from one sample in a study of tumour-infiltrating T cells in Burkitt lymphoma. The table came from immunoSEQ multiplex PCR; TCRdb's copy has only in-frame clones and leaves some out. This table holds about 7,000 clones, approximately 17% found once. The specimen sequenced was tumor tissue. These receptors were collected from a human donor with diffuse large B-cell lymphoma.

The V gene is TRBV7-9, the J gene TRBJ2-7, with TRBD1 matching 8 bases. CDR3 size: 14 residues. V was clipped by 4 bases and J by 2 bases; unmatched bases: 4. Germline lookup yields CDR1 SEHNR and CDR2 FQNEAQ (reference sequence). The CDR3 is CASSSWTGPYEQYF. The CDR3 DNA is TGTGCCAGCAGCTCATGGACAGGGCCCTACGAGCAGTACTTC.

The gene calls are TRBV4-1 and TRBJ2-7; D gene ambiguous. Germline V CDR1 and CDR2: MGHRA, YSYEKL. The CDR3 covers 13 residues. The ends were cut back, 1 base at V and 1 base at J, with 5 bases in the middle. Here the CDR3 reads CASSQAVSYEQYF. CDR3 DNA: TGCGCCAGCAGCCAAGCGGTATCCTACGAGCAGTACTTC.

This chain links TRBV6-5 with TRBJ1-1; D call uncertain. There are 13 residues in the CDR3. Germline V gives CDR1 MNHEY, CDR2 SVGAGI. V shed 6 bases and J shed 3 bases, with 11 bases lying between them. The CDR3: CASRRVPDTEAFF. The CDR3 coding sequence is TGTGCCAGCAGGCGCGTCCCGGACACTGAAGCTTTCTTT.

The chain combines TRBV5-1 with TRBJ2-7; 8 nucleotides match TRBD1. This CDR3 is built from 14 residues. V trimming: 5 bases; J trimming: 5 bases; junction bases outside the gene matches: 9. Germline V lookup: CDR1 SGHRS, CDR2 YFSETQ. This chain's CDR3 is CASRFGQGADEQYF. CDR3 nucleotides: TGCGCCAGCAGATTCGGACAGGGTGCGGACGAGCAGTACTTC.

The CDR3 bases are TGTGCCAGCAGCACCCGGACAGGGGAAGTCGGGGAGCTGTTTTTT. It yields the protein CASSTRTGEVGELFF. The rearrangement joins TRBV7-8 to TRBJ2-2, with 9 bases lining up with TRBD1. The CDR3 totals 15 residues. Germline V lookup: CDR1 SGHVS, CDR2 FQNEAQ. Trimming cost V 5 bases and J 7 bases; bases outside gene matches: 8.